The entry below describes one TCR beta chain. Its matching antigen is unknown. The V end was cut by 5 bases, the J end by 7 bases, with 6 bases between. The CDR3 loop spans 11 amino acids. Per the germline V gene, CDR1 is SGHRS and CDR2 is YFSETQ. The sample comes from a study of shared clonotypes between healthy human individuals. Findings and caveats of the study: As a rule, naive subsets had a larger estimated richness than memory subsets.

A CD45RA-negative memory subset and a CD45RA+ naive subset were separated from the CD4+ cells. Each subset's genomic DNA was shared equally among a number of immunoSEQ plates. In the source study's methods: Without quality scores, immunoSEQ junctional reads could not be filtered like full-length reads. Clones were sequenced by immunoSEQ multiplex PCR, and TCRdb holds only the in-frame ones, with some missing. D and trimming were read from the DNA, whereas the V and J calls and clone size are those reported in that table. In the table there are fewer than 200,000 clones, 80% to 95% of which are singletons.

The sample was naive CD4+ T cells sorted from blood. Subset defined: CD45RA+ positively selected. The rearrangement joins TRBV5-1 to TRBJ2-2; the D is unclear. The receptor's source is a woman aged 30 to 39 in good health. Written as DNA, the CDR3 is TGCGCCAGCAGGGGGATCGGGGAGCTGTTTTTT. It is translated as CASRGIGELFF.